The rows below give T cell receptor beta chains drawn from one sample of a study of blood T cell repertoires in COVID-19. Sequencing was performed with immunoSEQ multiplex PCR; in TCRdb, only in-frame clones are kept and a portion is missing. The sample has fewer than 250,000 clones; around 83% are singletons. Material: peripheral blood. The origin of the receptors is a woman aged 50 to 60 with acute or convalescent COVID-19. Each CDR3 is given with its conserved first and last residue. Fields, in order: V gene, D gene, J gene, clone size, CDR3 protein, CDR3 DNA. D genes are given only for firm matches. Not every row has a clone size; where given, it reads once, few, many or a size class.

V gene: TRBV5-1
D gene: NA
J gene: TRBJ2-7
clone size: NA
CDR3 protein: CASSLINSLYEQYF
CDR3 DNA: TGCGCCAGCAGCTTGATTAACAGCCTCTACGAGCAGTACTTC

V gene: TRBV5-1
D gene: NA
J gene: TRBJ2-3
clone size: NA
CDR3 protein: CASSSGDASDTQYF
CDR3 DNA: TGCGCCAGCAGCTCGGGGGATGCCTCAGATACGCAGTATTTT

V gene: TRBV15
D gene: NA
J gene: TRBJ2-2
clone size: NA
CDR3 protein: CATSRRTVNTGELFF
CDR3 DNA: TGTGCCACCAGCAGACGAACAGTGAACACCGGGGAGCTGTTTTTT

V gene: TRBV23-1
D gene: NA
J gene: TRBJ2-1
clone size: NA
CDR3 protein: CASSHGAYGYGEQFF
CDR3 DNA: TGCGCCAGCAGTCATGGGGCTTATGGGTACGGTGAGCAGTTCTTC

V gene: TRBV11-2
D gene: NA
J gene: TRBJ2-2
clone size: NA
CDR3 protein: CASSFELARAGELFF
CDR3 DNA: TGTGCCAGCAGCTTTGAATTAGCGAGGGCCGGGGAGCTGTTTTTT

V gene: TRBV2
D gene: TRBD2
J gene: TRBJ2-3
clone size: NA
CDR3 protein: CASTGGAGEDTQYF
CDR3 DNA: TGTGCCAGCACCGGGGGGGCCGGGGAAGATACGCAGTATTTT

V gene: TRBV18
D gene: NA
J gene: TRBJ2-2
clone size: NA
CDR3 protein: CASSPNLQGNTGELFF
CDR3 DNA: TGTGCCAGCTCACCAAACCTACAGGGGAACACCGGGGAGCTGTTTTTT

V gene: TRBV19
D gene: TRBD1
J gene: TRBJ1-2
clone size: NA
CDR3 protein: CASSNTRDRELEYGYTF
CDR3 DNA: TGTGCCAGTTCCAACACTCGGGACAGGGAATTAGAGTATGGCTACACCTTC

V gene: TRBV29-1
D gene: NA
J gene: TRBJ2-1
clone size: NA
CDR3 protein: CSVEDPGQRVDEQFF
CDR3 DNA: TGCAGCGTTGAAGACCCTGGACAGAGGGTTGATGAGCAGTTCTTC

V gene: TRBV7-2
D gene: TRBD1
J gene: TRBJ1-3
clone size: NA
CDR3 protein: CASSSAGTGSGNTIYF
CDR3 DNA: TGTGCCAGCAGCTCCGCAGGGACAGGGTCAGGAAACACCATATATTTT

V gene: TRBV10-3
D gene: NA
J gene: TRBJ2-6
clone size: NA
CDR3 protein: CAISAGVANSGANVLTF
CDR3 DNA: TGTGCCATCAGTGCAGGGGTCGCTAACTCTGGGGCCAACGTCCTGACTTTC

V gene: TRBV5-4
D gene: TRBD1
J gene: TRBJ1-4
clone size: NA
CDR3 protein: CASSFEGRDSGEKLFF
CDR3 DNA: TGTGCCAGCAGCTTTGAAGGTCGGGACAGCGGAGAAAAACTGTTTTTT

V gene: TRBV9
D gene: NA
J gene: TRBJ2-7
clone size: NA
CDR3 protein: CASSAPGRTYEQYF
CDR3 DNA: TGTGCCAGCAGCGCCCCAGGCCGGACCTACGAGCAGTACTTC

V gene: TRBV7-2
D gene: NA
J gene: TRBJ2-5
clone size: once
CDR3 protein: CASSLVPGQETQYF
CDR3 DNA: TGTGCCAGCAGCTTAGTTCCAGGGCAAGAGACCCAGTACTTC

V gene: TRBV29-1
D gene: TRBD1
J gene: TRBJ2-5
clone size: NA
CDR3 protein: CSVGDSLRETQYF
CDR3 DNA: TGCAGCGTTGGGGACAGCCTTCGCGAGACCCAGTACTTC

V gene: TRBV6-5
D gene: NA
J gene: TRBJ1-5
clone size: few
CDR3 protein: CASTVTAYSNQPQHF
CDR3 DNA: TGTGCCAGCACCGTAACAGCTTATAGCAATCAGCCCCAGCATTTT

V gene: TRBV7-7
D gene: TRBD1
J gene: TRBJ2-7
clone size: NA
CDR3 protein: CASSLAQGVSYEQYF
CDR3 DNA: TGTGCTAGCAGCTTAGCCCAGGGGGTCTCCTACGAGCAGTACTTC

V gene: TRBV5-8
D gene: NA
J gene: TRBJ2-7
clone size: NA
CDR3 protein: CASSSPGGGRTYEQYF
CDR3 DNA: TGTGCCAGCAGCTCCCCGGGGGGCGGGAGAACCTACGAGCAGTACTTC

V gene: TRBV27
D gene: TRBD2
J gene: TRBJ2-1
clone size: NA
CDR3 protein: CASSVLAGGPNYNEQFF
CDR3 DNA: TGTGCCAGCAGCGTTTTGGCGGGAGGGCCTAACTACAATGAGCAGTTCTTC

V gene: TRBV5-6
D gene: NA
J gene: TRBJ2-3
clone size: few
CDR3 protein: CASSPGMADSIWTDTQYF
CDR3 DNA: TGTGCCAGCAGCCCTGGGATGGCGGACAGCATTTGGACAGATACGCAGTATTTT

V gene: TRBV21-1
D gene: NA
J gene: TRBJ2-7
clone size: NA
CDR3 protein: CASSNPLSSGTYEQYF
CDR3 DNA: TGTGCCAGCAGCAACCCTCTATCCAGCGGGACTTACGAGCAGTACTTC

V gene: TRBV5-1
D gene: NA
J gene: TRBJ2-3
clone size: few
CDR3 protein: CASSLAAVTDTQYF
CDR3 DNA: TGCGCCAGCAGCTTGGCAGCGGTCACAGATACGCAGTATTTT

V gene: TRBV28
D gene: TRBD1
J gene: TRBJ1-5
clone size: NA
CDR3 protein: CASSSRGLNQPQHF
CDR3 DNA: TGTGCCAGCAGTTCTAGGGGGCTCAATCAGCCCCAGCATTTT

V gene: TRBV10-3
D gene: TRBD1
J gene: TRBJ2-7
clone size: NA
CDR3 protein: CAISFMDRGQGDEQYF
CDR3 DNA: TGTGCCATCAGTTTCATGGACAGGGGGCAAGGAGACGAGCAGTACTTC

V gene: TRBV6-1
D gene: TRBD1
J gene: TRBJ1-2
clone size: NA
CDR3 protein: CASSESIGTDYGYTF
CDR3 DNA: TGTGCCAGCAGTGAATCTATAGGGACAGACTATGGCTACACCTTC

V gene: TRBV7-7
D gene: TRBD2
J gene: TRBJ2-7
clone size: NA
CDR3 protein: CASSPGASGAYEQYF
CDR3 DNA: TGTGCCAGCAGCCCTGGGGCTAGCGGGGCCTACGAGCAGTACTTC

V gene: TRBV30
D gene: NA
J gene: TRBJ1-6
clone size: NA
CDR3 protein: CAWSGEGNSPLHF
CDR3 DNA: TGTGCCTGGAGTGGGGAGGGGAATTCACCCCTCCACTTT

V gene: TRBV4-1
D gene: NA
J gene: TRBJ2-3
clone size: once
CDR3 protein: CASSQGIADSTDTQYF
CDR3 DNA: TGCGCCAGCAGCCAAGGTATAGCGGATAGCACAGATACGCAGTATTTT

V gene: TRBV24-1
D gene: NA
J gene: TRBJ2-2
clone size: NA
CDR3 protein: CATSDLWHTGELFF
CDR3 DNA: TGTGCCACCAGTGATTTGTGGCACACCGGGGAGCTGTTTTTT

V gene: TRBV5-6
D gene: NA
J gene: TRBJ2-1
clone size: NA
CDR3 protein: CASSFPTETREQFF
CDR3 DNA: TGTGCCAGCAGCTTCCCCACGGAGACTAGGGAGCAGTTCTTC

V gene: TRBV28
D gene: TRBD2
J gene: TRBJ2-2
clone size: NA
CDR3 protein: CASSLRVTLAGDNAGELFF
CDR3 DNA: TGTGCCAGCAGTTTGCGGGTCACTTTAGCGGGAGATAATGCCGGGGAGCTGTTTTTT

V gene: TRBV27
D gene: TRBD2
J gene: TRBJ2-7
clone size: NA
CDR3 protein: CASSLYPGGYEQYF
CDR3 DNA: TGTGCCAGCAGTTTATATCCGGGAGGTTACGAGCAGTACTTC

V gene: TRBV9
D gene: NA
J gene: TRBJ2-5
clone size: NA
CDR3 protein: CASSVAAGKQETQYF
CDR3 DNA: TGTGCCAGCAGCGTAGCGGCGGGCAAACAAGAGACCCAGTACTTC

V gene: TRBV4-1
D gene: TRBD2
J gene: TRBJ2-7
clone size: NA
CDR3 protein: CASSQELAGGRDEQYF
CDR3 DNA: TGCGCCAGCAGCCAAGAATTAGCGGGAGGTCGGGACGAGCAGTACTTC

V gene: TRBV5-1
D gene: NA
J gene: TRBJ1-1
clone size: NA
CDR3 protein: CASSLRIGGNTEAFF
CDR3 DNA: TGCGCCAGCAGCTTGAGAATAGGAGGGAACACTGAAGCTTTCTTT

V gene: TRBV4-1
D gene: TRBD1
J gene: TRBJ2-7
clone size: NA
CDR3 protein: CASSQGAARDRVLVQQYF
CDR3 DNA: TGCGCCAGCAGCCAAGGGGCCGCGAGGGACAGGGTGTTGGTGCAGCAGTACTTC

V gene: TRBV28
D gene: NA
J gene: TRBJ1-4
clone size: NA
CDR3 protein: CASSGFPNEKLFF
CDR3 DNA: TGTGCCAGCAGCGGGTTCCCTAATGAAAAACTGTTTTTT

V gene: TRBV19
D gene: TRBD2
J gene: TRBJ2-1
clone size: NA
CDR3 protein: CASRLAGGTYNEQFF
CDR3 DNA: TGTGCCAGTAGACTAGCGGGAGGGACCTACAATGAGCAGTTCTTC

V gene: TRBV19
D gene: TRBD2
J gene: TRBJ2-1
clone size: NA
CDR3 protein: CASISGGQGMNEQFF
CDR3 DNA: TGTGCCAGTATTTCGGGGGGGCAGGGTATGAATGAGCAGTTCTTC

V gene: TRBV3-1/TRBV3-2
D gene: TRBD1
J gene: TRBJ1-6
clone size: NA
CDR3 protein: CASSPNRGQGWNSPLHF
CDR3 DNA: TGTGCCAGCAGCCCCAACCGAGGACAGGGGTGGAATTCACCCCTCCACTTT

V gene: TRBV2
D gene: TRBD2
J gene: TRBJ2-1
clone size: NA
CDR3 protein: CASSEWDYPANEQFF
CDR3 DNA: TGTGCCAGCAGTGAATGGGACTACCCCGCCAATGAGCAGTTCTTC

V gene: TRBV29-1
D gene: NA
J gene: TRBJ2-1
clone size: NA
CDR3 protein: CSVGGDRRFF
CDR3 DNA: TGCAGCGTTGGGGGGGATAGAAGGTTCTTC

V gene: TRBV2
D gene: TRBD1
J gene: TRBJ1-4
clone size: once
CDR3 protein: CASSERVRGLSEKLFF
CDR3 DNA: TGTGCCAGCAGTGAACGGGTGAGGGGGCTAAGTGAAAAACTGTTTTTT

V gene: TRBV5-4
D gene: NA
J gene: TRBJ2-3
clone size: NA
CDR3 protein: CASSFLTSADSTDTQYF
CDR3 DNA: TGTGCCAGCAGCTTCTTAACTAGTGCCGATAGCACAGATACGCAGTATTTT

V gene: TRBV6-5
D gene: NA
J gene: TRBJ1-2
clone size: once
CDR3 protein: CASSSRDISDGYTF
CDR3 DNA: TGTGCCAGCAGTTCACGGGACATTAGCGATGGCTACACCTTC

V gene: TRBV6-5
D gene: TRBD2
J gene: TRBJ2-3
clone size: once
CDR3 protein: CASSYSGGGGTDTQYF
CDR3 DNA: TGTGCCAGCAGTTACAGCGGGGGAGGGGGCACAGATACGCAGTATTTT

V gene: TRBV18
D gene: NA
J gene: TRBJ2-7
clone size: NA
CDR3 protein: CASSPLGGATEQYF
CDR3 DNA: TGTGCCAGCTCACCACTTGGAGGGGCGACCGAGCAGTACTTC

V gene: TRBV23-1
D gene: TRBD1
J gene: TRBJ2-3
clone size: NA
CDR3 protein: CASSRQGAESDTQYF
CDR3 DNA: TGCGCCAGCAGTCGACAGGGGGCAGAATCAGATACGCAGTATTTT

V gene: TRBV28
D gene: TRBD2
J gene: TRBJ2-3
clone size: NA
CDR3 protein: CASSSGGDTQYF
CDR3 DNA: TGTGCCAGCAGTTCGGGGGGAGATACGCAGTATTTT

V gene: TRBV5-4
D gene: TRBD2
J gene: TRBJ2-7
clone size: NA
CDR3 protein: CASSLDPSGAYEQYF
CDR3 DNA: TGTGCCAGCAGCTTGGACCCTAGCGGGGCCTACGAGCAGTACTTC

V gene: TRBV30
D gene: NA
J gene: TRBJ2-2
clone size: NA
CDR3 protein: CAWSEISGDTGELFF
CDR3 DNA: TGTGCCTGGAGTGAAATTAGCGGTGACACCGGGGAGCTGTTTTTT